Detailed here is one T cell receptor beta chain. The sample originates from a study of response to subunit inactivated influenza vaccine. TCRdb passed the RT-PCR reads through MiXCR, listing each CDR3 protein once. The sample records about 160,000 distinct CDR3 sequences, about a tenth being singletons. The CDR3 sequence is 13 residues long. V dropped 2 bases and J dropped 6 bases, with 8 bases sitting between them. Germline CDR1 and CDR2: MGHRA and YSYEKL. Specimen: non-naive T cells sorted from PBMCs, collected roughly 46 days after vaccination. This chain joins TRBV4-1 and TRBJ2-1; D might be TRBD2 (5 bases). The sequence was obtained from a man aged 50 or older who received an inactivated influenza vaccine. CDR3 in DNA: TGCGCCAGCAGCCAATCGGGGTTCAATGAGCAGTTCTTC. Translating gives CASSQSGFNEQFF.